The 20 T cell receptor beta chains reported below all come from one sample, sequenced in a study of OX40 agonist ivuxolimab in advanced cancers. Data came from immunoSEQ multiplex PCR; TCRdb stores just in-frame clones and leaves some out. The sample lists roughly 42,000 clones; approximately 86% were seen once. Sample: CD4+ or CD8+ T cells sorted from blood, taken in a trial of the OX40 agonist ivuxolimab. These receptors were collected from an adult with an advanced solid tumor such as melanoma, head and neck, liver or kidney cancer.

The chain couples TRBV6-6 to TRBJ2-7; no clear D. Germline V gene lookup returns CDR1 MNHNY and CDR2 SVGAGI (reference sequence). CDR3 size: 14 residues. Trimming removed 6 bases at V and 4 bases at J, with 16 bases between. The DNA for the CDR3 is TGTGCCAGCAGCCCCCGCCGGCCAGAGTACGAGCAGTACTTC. This gives the protein CASSPRRPEYEQYF.

In its sample, this clone is medium-sized. J is TRBJ2-2 and V is TRBV7-2, with unresolved D. This CDR3 is 13 amino acids long. Between the trimmed V and J ends, which lost 5 bases and 7 bases, there was a span of 11 bases. Germline V lookup: CDR1 SGHTA, CDR2 FQGNSA. CDR3 sequence (DNA): TGTGCCAGCAGCCTGGGTTCGAACGGGGAGCTGTTTTTT. Protein sequence: CASSLGSNGELFF. Full variable domain (missing parts from reference TRBV7-2 and TRBJ2-2): GAGVSQSPSNKVTEKGKDVELRCDPISGHTALYWYRQSLGQGLEFLIYFQGNSAPDKSGLPSDRFSAERTGGSVSTLTIQRTQQEDSAVYLCASSLGSNGELFFGEGSRLTVL.

This clone was picked up a small number of times. This rearrangement joins TRBV5-1 to TRBJ2-1, with a tentative D call TRBD1 (6 bases). Between the trimmed V and J ends, which lost 5 bases and 9 bases, there was a span of 12 bases. This CDR3 spans 12 amino acids. Germline V gives CDR1 SGHRS, CDR2 YFSETQ. CDR3 in amino acids: CASRQTGAEQFF. The CDR3 DNA sequence: TGCGCCAGCAGACAGACAGGAGCTGAGCAGTTCTTC.

The chain links TRBV4-2 to TRBJ1-5; D call uncertain. This CDR3 is built from 13 residues. Trimming pared 3 bases from V and 1 base from J, leaving 4 bases between. Germline values: CDR1 LGHNA, CDR2 YNFKEQ. For the CDR3, the DNA is TGTGCCAGCAGCCAGGACAGCAATCAGCCCCAGCATTTT. Residues: CASSQDSNQPQHF.

The J gene is TRBJ1-2, the V gene TRBV6-1, with TRBD1 identical over 7 bases. CDR1 and CDR2 (germline): MNHNS, SASEGT. This CDR3 is built from 14 residues. Trimming cost V 6 bases and J 3 bases; bases outside gene matches: 7. CDR3 loop: CASRDREVHYGYTF. As DNA, the CDR3 is TGTGCCAGCAGAGACAGGGAAGTCCACTATGGCTACACCTTC.

The chain joins TRBV6-4 to TRBJ2-1; TRBD2 matches at 7 bases. This CDR3 spans 15 amino acids. V trimming: 8 bases; J trimming: 0 bases; junction bases outside the gene matches: 7. Germline V gene sequence: CDR1 MRHNA, CDR2 SNTAGT. The CDR3 DNA reads TGTGCCAGCCGTAGGCGCGGGAGCTCCTACAATGAGCAGTTCTTC. It codes for CASRRRGSSYNEQFF.

The J gene is TRBJ2-7, the V gene TRBV28, with 8 nucleotides matching TRBD2. The ends lost 6 bases at V and 6 bases at J; junction bases unmatched: 7. The CDR3 has 13 amino acids. Germline lookup yields CDR1 MDHEN and CDR2 SYDVKM. The CDR3 DNA reads TGTGCCAGCAGCCCGACTAGCGCCTTCGAGCAGTACTTC. Translating it yields CASSPTSAFEQYF.

The CDR3 nucleotides are TGTGCCAGCAGTTGGGGTACTAGCGGGGGCTACGAGCAGTACTTC. It encodes CASSWGTSGGYEQYF. The chain recombines TRBV27 with TRBJ2-7, with 11 bases matching TRBD2. Looked up from germline, CDR1 is MNHEY and CDR2 is SMNVEV (reference sequence). Trimming took 4 bases from V and 3 from J; bases not matched to a gene: 5. This CDR3 is 15 amino acids long.

This clone showed up just a few times. V gene TRBV30 combines with J gene TRBJ1-2; D gene ambiguous. Germline CDR1 is GTSNPN and CDR2 is SVGIG (reference sequence). V was trimmed by 2 bases and J by 2 bases, leaving 9 bases between them. The CDR3 totals 13 residues. CDR3 bases: TGTGCCTGGAGTTGGGGAGGGAACTATGGCTACACCTTC. This translates into CAWSWGGNYGYTF. Complete variable domain (other parts from reference TRBV30 and TRBJ1-2): SQTIHQWPATLVQPVGSPLSLECTVEGTSNPNLYWYRQAAGRGLQLLFYSVGIGQISSEVPQNLSASRPQDRQFILSSKKLLLSDSGFYLCAWSWGGNYGYTFGSGTRLTVV.

J is TRBJ2-3 and V is TRBV6-4; 8 bases line up with TRBD2. CDR1 is MRHNA, CDR2 SNTAGT, per germline. The V and J ends lost 3 bases and 4 bases, in that order; junction bases with no gene match: 6. This CDR3 has 15 residues. CDR3 residues: CASSEGGRPADTQYF. The DNA of the CDR3 is TGTGCCAGCAGTGAGGGCGGGAGGCCAGCAGATACGCAGTATTTT.

The chain employs TRBV29-1 and TRBJ1-1; D gene uncertain. V lost 4 bases to trimming and J lost 4 bases, with 10 bases between them. Germline CDR1 reads SQVTM; CDR2 reads ANQGSEA. This CDR3 has 12 residues. The CDR3 region is CSVALESTEAFF. The CDR3 bases are TGCAGCGTTGCACTGGAAAGCACTGAAGCTTTCTTT.

This clone was picked up a small number of times. The rearrangement links TRBV7-9 to TRBJ2-2; D possibly corresponds to TRBD1 (6 bases). V lost 0 bases and J lost 0, with 8 bases in between. This CDR3 is 16 amino acids long. Germline CDR1 is SEHNR and CDR2 is FQNEAQ (reference sequence). CDR3: CASSLARTANTGELFF. CDR3 DNA: TGTGCCAGCAGCTTAGCCAGGACAGCGAACACCGGGGAGCTGTTTTTT. The full variable domain, in which reference TRBV7-9 and TRBJ2-2 provide the parts outside the CDR3, is DTGVSQNPRHKITKRGQNVTFRCDPISEHNRLYWYRQTLGQGPEFLTYFQNEAQLEKSRLLSDRFSAERPKGSFSTLEIQRTEQGDSAMYLCASSLARTANTGELFFGEGSRLTVL.

V usage is TRBV7-2 and J usage is TRBJ2-1; no clear D gene. V lost 2 bases to trimming and J lost 5 bases, with 16 bases between them. This CDR3 region has 16 residues. The germline CDR1 and CDR2 sequences are SGHTA and FQGNSA. The CDR3 sequence: CASSLREHLVHNEQFF. The DNA for the CDR3 is TGTGCCAGCAGCTTACGCGAGCACTTGGTACACAATGAGCAGTTCTTC.

The chain uses TRBV6-6 and TRBJ2-7; no clear D. The CDR3 is 13 residues long. Trimming removed 8 bases from V and 5 bases from J, with 16 bases in between. Germline-derived CDR1 and CDR2 are MNHNY and SVGAGI (reference sequence). The CDR3 region is CASGEARPDEQYF. The CDR3 coding sequence is TGTGCCAGCGGGGAAGCACGACCCGACGAGCAGTACTTC.

The table lists this clone with a count of one. The gene calls are TRBV7-6 and TRBJ2-1, with TRBD2 matching over 8 bases. The CDR3 has 15 residues. V lost 1 base, J lost 8 bases, and 7 bases stayed unmatched. The germline V gene has CDR1 SGHVS and CDR2 FNYEAQ. The CDR3 DNA reads as TGTGCCAGCAGCTTAGGGGCAGCGGGAGTGGATGAGCAGTTCTTC. Encoded protein: CASSLGAAGVDEQFF.

The CDR3 sequence: CAISESSNEQFF. Here the CDR3 DNA reads TGTGCCATCAGTGAGTCTTCCAATGAGCAGTTCTTC. This rearrangement joins TRBV10-3 to TRBJ2-1; D remains unclear. Germline V gene lookup returns CDR1 ENHRY and CDR2 SYGVKD. The CDR3 is 12 residues long. V shed 0 bases and J shed 6 bases, with 3 bases lying between them.

This clone was picked up a small number of times. This rearrangement joins TRBV7-9 to TRBJ2-1, with D possibly TRBD1 on 6 matching bases. The germline gives CDR1 SEHNR, CDR2 FQNEAQ (reference sequence). V lost 5 bases and J 7 bases, leaving 18 bases between the germline ends. This CDR3 region has 15 residues. CDR3 nucleotide sequence: TGTGCCAGCAGCGCCAAAACCCAGGGGTTTAATGAGCAGTTCTTC. Its protein is CASSAKTQGFNEQFF.

The rearrangement joins TRBV7-9 to TRBJ1-4; no clear D. V was shortened by 1 base and J by 5 bases, with 8 bases between the two germline ends. Germline V CDR1 and CDR2: SEHNR, FQNEAQ (reference sequence). The CDR3 length is 14 residues. CDR3 coding DNA: TGTGCCAGCAGCTTAGTTACGGGGAATGAAAAACTGTTTTTT. This sequence encodes CASSLVTGNEKLFF.

J is TRBJ2-3 and V is TRBV11-2; 8 nucleotides agree with TRBD2. Per the germline V gene, CDR1 is SGHAT and CDR2 is FQNNGV. The CDR3 contains 14 residues. Trimming cost V 5 bases and J 1 base; bases outside gene matches: 2. CDR3 sequence reads: CASSPAGGTDTQYF. The CDR3 DNA reads as TGTGCCAGCAGCCCAGCGGGGGGCACAGATACGCAGTATTTT.

The CDR3 DNA follows: TGTGCCAGTCAACTGCAGGGGGCGTTTGAGCAGTTCTTC. Amino acids: CASQLQGAFEQFF. This chain joins TRBV19 and TRBJ2-1; 8 bases match TRBD1. From germline, CDR1 is LNHDA and CDR2 SQIVND (reference sequence). This CDR3 comprises 13 residues. The trim removed 8 bases at V and 9 bases at J, leaving 9 bases unmatched.